Listed here are 22 T cell receptor beta chains from one sample, sequenced in a study of T cell changes during pregnancy in multiple sclerosis. The table came from immunoSEQ multiplex PCR; TCRdb's copy has only in-frame clones and leaves some out. This sample carries approximately 40,000 clones, roughly 92% of them seen once, and the ten largest clones take approximately 0.8%. The sample here was CD4+ T cells from peripheral blood mononuclear cells, taken before pregnancy. The receptor set was obtained from a female donor with multiple sclerosis, enrolled in a pregnancy study.

This rearrangement joins TRBV28 to TRBJ2-7; D call uncertain. The CDR3 covers 12 residues. V shed 6 bases and J shed 1 base, with 7 bases lying between them. CDR1 is MDHEN and CDR2 is SYDVKM in the germline V gene. CDR3 amino acids: CASSPGSYEQYF. The DNA of the CDR3 is TGTGCCAGCAGCCCAGGATCCTACGAGCAGTACTTC.

The chain employs TRBV28 and TRBJ1-5, with a possible D match to TRBD1 (6 bases). The CDR3 is 14 residues long. Trimming removed 6 bases from V and 6 bases from J, with 15 bases in between. Germline V gene lookup returns CDR1 MDHEN and CDR2 SYDVKM. DNA for the CDR3: TGTGCCAGCAGCCCGGGGGGGGCCGGTCAGCCCCAGCATTTT. Protein sequence: CASSPGGAGQPQHF.

This chain connects TRBV7-2 to TRBJ2-3, with 7 positions matching TRBD2. Losses at the gene ends were 1 base for V and 9 bases for J; bases not matched to a gene: 4. This CDR3 is 13 amino acids long. Germline CDR1 SGHTA, CDR2 FQGNSA. CDR3 sequence: CASSLGGGGTQYF. CDR3 nucleotides: TGTGCCAGCAGCTTAGGTGGGGGGGGGACGCAGTATTTT. The full variable domain, completed using reference TRBV7-2 and TRBJ2-3, is GAGVSQSPSNKVTEKGKDVELRCDPISGHTALYWYRQSLGQGLEFLIYFQGNSAPDKSGLPSDRFSAERTGGSVSTLTIQRTQQEDSAVYLCASSLGGGGTQYFGPGTRLTVL.

The CDR3 is CASSQAGSTDTQYF. For the CDR3, the DNA is TGCGCCAGCAGCCAAGCGGGAAGCACAGATACGCAGTATTTT. V is TRBV4-3 and J is TRBJ2-3, with a tentative D call TRBD2 (5 bases). CDR1 is LGHNA, CDR2 YSLEER, per germline. The CDR3 consists of 14 residues. V shed 1 base and J shed 0 bases, with 5 bases lying between them.

The chain carries TRBV5-1 and TRBJ1-4; no definite D call. Looked up from germline, CDR1 is SGHRS and CDR2 is YFSETQ. This CDR3 spans 14 amino acids. V gave up 2 bases and J gave up 0 bases, with 5 bases separating them. The CDR3 nucleotides read TGCGCCAGCAGCTTACAGTCAACTAATGAAAAACTGTTTTTT. It yields the protein CASSLQSTNEKLFF.

The chain recombines TRBV6-1 with TRBJ1-1, with 10 bases that match TRBD1. From germline, CDR1 is MNHNS and CDR2 SASEGT. CDR3 length: 15 residues. With V trimmed by 2 bases and J by 5 bases, 5 bases remained unmatched. CDR3 protein: CASSEYRTGGTEAFF. The CDR3 DNA sequence: TGTGCCAGCAGTGAATATAGGACAGGGGGGACTGAAGCTTTCTTT.

The rearrangement uses TRBV6-5 and TRBJ2-3; no clear D gene. In germline, CDR1 is MNHEY, CDR2 SVGAGI. V was cut by 2 bases and J by 0 bases, with 6 bases left in between. The CDR3 length is 14 residues. CDR3 residues: CASSYLTSTDTQYF. CDR3 coding DNA: TGTGCCAGCAGTTACCTCACTAGCACAGATACGCAGTATTTT.

The genes are TRBV19 and TRBJ2-7; D is possibly TRBD1 (8 bases). CDR3 length: 15 amino acids. Per the germline V gene, CDR1 is LNHDA and CDR2 is SQIVND (reference sequence). Trimming pared 5 bases from V and 3 bases from J, leaving 17 bases between. This CDR3 reads CASSATGGGSYEQYF. CDR3 nucleotides: TGTGCCAGTAGTGCAACAGGGGGGGGCAGCTACGAGCAGTACTTC.

The chain carries TRBV28 and TRBJ2-3; maybe TRBD1 (6 bases). The CDR3 is 13 residues long. V dropped 5 bases and J dropped 3 bases, with 9 bases sitting between them. Germline-derived CDR1 and CDR2 are MDHEN and SYDVKM. CDR3: CASSLGQTDTQYF. CDR3 nucleotide sequence: TGTGCCAGCAGTCTAGGACAGACAGATACGCAGTATTTT. Combining the CDR3 with reference TRBV28 and TRBJ2-3 gives the whole variable domain DVKVTQSSRYLVKRTGEKVFLECVQDMDHENMFWYRQDPGLGLRLIYFSYDVKMKEKGDIPEGYSVSREKKERFSLILESASTNQTSMYLCASSLGQTDTQYFGPGTRLTVL.

This clone was seen only once. The chain uses TRBV30 and TRBJ1-2; the D gene is possibly TRBD1 (6 bases). V was cut by 1 base and J by 8 bases, with 14 bases left in between. Germline CDR1 and CDR2: GTSNPN and SVGIG (reference sequence). The CDR3 totals 13 residues. Written as DNA, the CDR3 is TGTGCCTGGAGTGGGGGGCTCCAGTCCGGCTACACCTTC. Translating gives CAWSGGLQSGYTF.

The chain is built from TRBV29-1 and TRBJ2-2, with 7 bases that match TRBD2. CDR1 is SQVTM, CDR2 ANQGSEA, per germline. Trimming cost V 3 bases and J 6 bases; bases outside gene matches: 7. This CDR3 region has 14 residues. For the CDR3, the DNA is TGCAGCGTTGACCGGGCGGGAGTGTCCGGGGAGCTGTTTTTT. Protein product: CSVDRAGVSGELFF.

The chain links TRBV5-1 to TRBJ2-7; tentative D call: TRBD2 (5 bases). V gave up 4 bases and J gave up 2 bases, with 16 bases separating them. CDR3 length: 15 residues. Germline CDR1 SGHRS, CDR2 YFSETQ. The CDR3 spells CASSIVGGLAYEQYF. The CDR3 nucleotides are TGCGCCAGCAGCATCGTCGGCGGGCTCGCCTACGAGCAGTACTTC.

The chain links TRBV7-9 to TRBJ2-3; TRBD1 matches 10 bases. This CDR3 has 18 residues. With V trimmed by 5 bases and J by 1 base, 12 bases remained unmatched. CDR1 SEHNR and CDR2 FQNEAQ come from the germline V gene (reference sequence). The CDR3 spells CASSPNLSGQGGTDTQYF. For the CDR3, the DNA is TGTGCCAGCAGCCCGAACCTCTCTGGACAGGGGGGCACAGATACGCAGTATTTT.

This clone was detected a few times. The chain couples TRBV9 to TRBJ2-5; TRBD2 is a possible D gene (5 bases). Per germline, CDR1 SGDLS and CDR2 YYNGEE. The CDR3 runs to 15 residues. The V and J ends lost 0 bases and 1 base respectively, with 10 bases between them. DNA for the CDR3: TGTGCCAGCAGCGTAGGGGGAGCGAGCCAAGAGACCCAGTACTTC. Amino acid sequence: CASSVGGASQETQYF.

J is TRBJ2-1 and V is TRBV29-1, with a weak D call TRBD1 (7 bases). The CDR3 is 15 amino acids. V lost 3 bases to trimming and J lost 7 bases, with 19 bases between them. Germline V CDR1 and CDR2: SQVTM, ANQGSEA. CDR3 sequence (DNA): TGCAGCGTTGATGGGGTTGGCAGGGGGAGGAATGAGCAGTTCTTC. Its translation is CSVDGVGRGRNEQFF.

J is TRBJ2-7 and V is TRBV27, with 8 bases matching TRBD2. Germline CDR1 and CDR2: MNHEY and SMNVEV (reference sequence). Germline trimming cut 6 bases from V and 11 bases from J; bases unmatched to any gene: 12. CDR3 length: 13 residues. CDR3 sequence reads: CASSSNSGTRKYF. The CDR3 DNA follows: TGTGCCAGCAGCTCGAATTCCGGGACTAGAAAGTACTTC.

The V gene is TRBV29-1, the J gene TRBJ2-7, with 12 bases fitting TRBD2. The CDR3 covers 14 residues. Per germline, CDR1 SQVTM and CDR2 ANQGSEA. V was clipped by 8 bases and J by 4 bases; unmatched bases: 9. In nucleotides, the CDR3 is TGCAGCTTTGCGACGGGGACTAGCGGGTACGAGCAGTACTTC. Its protein product is CSFATGTSGYEQYF.

This chain joins TRBV11-3 and TRBJ2-7; a weak D match, TRBD1 (5 bases). There are 16 residues in the CDR3. In germline, CDR1 is SGHNT, CDR2 YENEEA. V was trimmed by 1 base and J by 5 bases, leaving 18 bases between them. DNA of the CDR3: TGTGCCAGCAGCTTAGGACCCCCGGCAGGGATACACGAGCAGTACTTC. Encoded protein: CASSLGPPAGIHEQYF.

The chain links TRBV7-9 to TRBJ2-7; weak D call: TRBD1 (6 bases). There are 19 residues in the CDR3. The V gene's germline CDR1 is SEHNR and CDR2 FQNEAQ (reference sequence). V lost 1 base, J lost 0 bases, and 22 bases lay in between. The chain's CDR3 is CASSLGGPQVERYSYEQYF. CDR3 DNA sequence: TGTGCCAGCAGCTTAGGGGGGCCCCAAGTGGAGCGGTACTCCTACGAGCAGTACTTC.

The chain is built from TRBV18 and TRBJ1-1; TRBD1 agrees at 11 bases. J was trimmed by 2 bases and V by 0 bases; bases with no gene match: 8. The CDR3 sequence is 18 residues long. CDR1 is KGHSH, CDR2 LQKENI, per germline. CDR3 loop: CASSPPGTGGMLNTEAFF. CDR3 DNA: TGTGCCAGCTCACCACCGGGGACAGGGGGTATGTTAAACACTGAAGCTTTCTTT.

The gene calls are TRBV18 and TRBJ2-3; TRBD1 matches 10 bases. CDR1 is KGHSH, CDR2 LQKENI, per germline. The V gene end was trimmed by 2 bases and the J gene end by 6 bases; junction bases not matched to a gene: 8. CDR3 length: 16 residues. CDR3 amino acids: CASSPSDRGESDTQYF. The CDR3 region has the DNA TGTGCCAGCTCACCATCGGACAGGGGGGAGAGCGATACGCAGTATTTT.

The V and J genes are TRBV9 and TRBJ2-2; maybe TRBD2 (6 bases). This CDR3 is 15 amino acids long. Germline CDR1 SGDLS, CDR2 YYNGEE. Trimming removed 0 bases from V and 5 bases from J, with 11 bases in between. CDR3 DNA sequence: TGTGCCAGCAGCGTAGGGGGGGAATGGACCGGGGAGCTGTTTTTT. Its protein is CASSVGGEWTGELFF. Combining the CDR3 with reference TRBV9 and TRBJ2-2 gives the whole variable domain DSGVTQTPKHLITATGQRVTLRCSPRSGDLSVYWYQQSLDQGLQFLIQYYNGEERAKGNILERFSAQQFPDLHSELNLSSLELGDSALYFCASSVGGEWTGELFFGEGSRLTVL.